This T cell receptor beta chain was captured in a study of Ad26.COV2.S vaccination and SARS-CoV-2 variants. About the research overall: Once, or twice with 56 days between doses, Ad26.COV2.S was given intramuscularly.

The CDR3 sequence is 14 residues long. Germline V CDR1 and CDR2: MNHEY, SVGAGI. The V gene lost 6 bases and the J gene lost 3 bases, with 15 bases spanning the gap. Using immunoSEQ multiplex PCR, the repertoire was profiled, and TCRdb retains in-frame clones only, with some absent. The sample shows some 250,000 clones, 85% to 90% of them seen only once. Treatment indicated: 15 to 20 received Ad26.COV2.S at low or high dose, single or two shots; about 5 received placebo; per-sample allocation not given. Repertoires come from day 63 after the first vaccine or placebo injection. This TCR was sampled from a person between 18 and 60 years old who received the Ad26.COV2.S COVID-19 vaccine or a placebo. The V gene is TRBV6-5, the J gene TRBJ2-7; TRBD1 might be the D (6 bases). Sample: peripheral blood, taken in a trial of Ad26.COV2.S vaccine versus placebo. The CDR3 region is CASSPRGFLYEQYF. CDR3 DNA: TGTGCCAGCAGCCCCAGGGGCTTTCTCTACGAGCAGTACTTC.